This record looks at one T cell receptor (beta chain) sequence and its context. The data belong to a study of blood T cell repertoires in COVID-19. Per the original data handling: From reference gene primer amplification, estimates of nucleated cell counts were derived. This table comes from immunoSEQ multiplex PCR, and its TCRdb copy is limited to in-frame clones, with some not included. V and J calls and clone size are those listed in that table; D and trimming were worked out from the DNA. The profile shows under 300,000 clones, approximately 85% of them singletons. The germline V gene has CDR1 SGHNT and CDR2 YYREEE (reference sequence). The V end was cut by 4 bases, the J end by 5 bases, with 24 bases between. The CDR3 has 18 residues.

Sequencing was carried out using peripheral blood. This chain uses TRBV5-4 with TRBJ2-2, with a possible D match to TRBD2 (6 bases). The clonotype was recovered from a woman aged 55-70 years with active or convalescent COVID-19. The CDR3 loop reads CASSKDPRAGRDTGELFF. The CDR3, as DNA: TGTGCCAGCAGCAAGGACCCACGGGCCGGGCGGGATACCGGGGAGCTGTTTTTT.